Presented here are 23 T cell receptor beta chains from one specimen sequenced in a study of Graves' ophthalmopathy and Graves' hyperthyroidism. Beta-chain TCR CDR3 regions were amplified from RNA transcripts. The first round was an RT-PCR with HTBI primers, and the second round was a multiplex PCR. TCRdb re-analysed the multiplex PCR reads in MiXCR, keeping a single row per CDR3 protein. The sample shows around 1.1 million distinct CDR3 sequences, roughly two fifths of them seen only once. Sequencing input: peripheral blood or thyroid tissue (not recorded which). The receptors were sampled from an adult man with Graves' hyperthyroidism.

In this sample, this clonotype turned up a few times. This sequence joins TRBV6-5 and TRBJ1-6, with a possible D match to TRBD1 (6 bases). CDR3 length equals 16 residues. Germline CDR1 is MNHEY and CDR2 is SVGAGI. Trimming removed 5 bases at V and 5 bases at J, with 16 bases between. The CDR3 reads CASSSRSGDNNSPLHF. In nucleotides, the CDR3 is TGTGCCAGCAGTAGCAGGTCAGGGGATAATAATTCACCCCTCCACTTT.

The gene calls are TRBV12-3 or TRBV12-4 and TRBJ2-1, with a possible D match to TRBD2 (5 bases). CDR3 length equals 13 residues. Trimming left V 5 bases short and J 9 bases short, with 14 bases between. The CDR3 here is CASSRFLEGEQFF. In DNA, the CDR3 is TGTGCCAGCAGTCGCTTCCTAGAGGGTGAGCAGTTCTTC.

The gene calls are TRBV10-3 and TRBJ1-5; maybe TRBD1 (6 bases). The CDR3 covers 14 residues. The ends were cut back, 6 bases at V and 7 bases at J, with 16 bases in the middle. Per the germline V gene, CDR1 is ENHRY and CDR2 is SYGVKD. CDR3 bases: TGTGCCATCAGGGAGACCAGGGGTAGGCAGCCCCAGCATTTT. Encoded protein: CAIRETRGRQPQHF.

This clonotype was counted ten times or more. The chain employs TRBV10-3 and TRBJ2-7; a weak D match, TRBD2 (5 bases). Trimming cost V 2 bases and J 2 bases, with 7 bases left between them. This CDR3 has 13 amino acids. Germline CDR1 reads ENHRY; CDR2 reads SYGVKD. CDR3 amino acids: CAISEVGAYEQYF. CDR3 in DNA: TGTGCCATCAGTGAGGTGGGAGCCTACGAGCAGTACTTC.

This clonotype was observed a few times. The chain carries TRBV20-1 and TRBJ2-2; 13 nucleotides agree with TRBD2. This CDR3 has 15 amino acids. The V and J ends lost 6 bases and 6 bases, in that order; junction bases with no gene match: 7. The V gene's germline CDR1 is DFQATT and CDR2 SNEGSKA (reference sequence). CDR3 nucleotide sequence: TGCAGTGCAAAACTAGCGGGGGGGCCTGCCGGGGAGCTGTTTTTT. The encoded protein is CSAKLAGGPAGELFF.

This clonotype has a handful of counts. The CDR3 reads CASSQVVKNTEAFF. The CDR3 coding sequence is TGCGCCAGCAGCCAAGTGGTCAAGAACACTGAAGCTTTCTTT. The chain employs TRBV4-1 and TRBJ1-1; D call uncertain. Germline V CDR1 and CDR2: MGHRA, YSYEKL. The V gene lost 1 base and the J gene lost 1 base, with 7 bases spanning the gap. The CDR3 has 14 amino acids.

This clonotype was recorded many times. DNA for the CDR3: TGCGCCAGCAGCTTGGCAGTGAATGAAAAACTGTTTTTT. This encodes CASSLAVNEKLFF. The chain recombines TRBV5-1 with TRBJ1-4; D call uncertain. The CDR3 has 13 amino acids. The V end was cut by 0 bases, the J end by 5 bases, with 5 bases between. Germline values: CDR1 SGHRS, CDR2 YFSETQ.

The chain employs TRBV10-2 and TRBJ1-2; TRBD1 matches 7 bases. The CDR3 is 14 residues long. Looked up from germline, CDR1 is WSHSY and CDR2 is SAAADI. The ends lost 2 bases at V and 6 bases at J; junction bases unmatched: 6. The DNA of the CDR3 is TGCGCCAGCAGTGAGCCGGACAGGACTAATGGCTACACCTTC. It encodes CASSEPDRTNGYTF.

This clonotype was recorded many times. This chain connects TRBV6-6 to TRBJ1-1; D is uncertain. The germline V gene has CDR1 MNHNY and CDR2 SVGAGI (reference sequence). The CDR3 loop spans 14 amino acids. The V end lost 6 bases, the J end lost 11 bases, and 22 bases lay between the germline ends. In DNA form, the CDR3 reads TGTGCCAGCAGAAAGGAAGGCAGTTCCTCTATGGCTTTCTTT. Protein product: CASRKEGSSSMAFF.

This sequence joins TRBV28 and TRBJ2-5; no firm D call. The CDR3 runs to 15 residues. The germline gives CDR1 MDHEN, CDR2 SYDVKM. V lost 5 bases and J 5 bases, leaving 18 bases between the germline ends. CDR3 in amino acids: CASSGSSAGVETQYF. The CDR3 region has the DNA TGTGCCAGCAGTGGCTCCAGTGCTGGGGTGGAGACCCAGTACTTC.

The chain uses TRBV7-9 and TRBJ2-3; D ambiguous. There are 13 residues in the CDR3. Germline CDR1 SEHNR, CDR2 FQNEAQ (reference sequence). Trimming removed 2 bases from V and 6 bases from J, with 9 bases in between. The CDR3 DNA follows: TGTGCCAGCAGCTTAAATACAGTGGATACGCAGTATTTT. This translates into CASSLNTVDTQYF.

This clonotype has a count of ten or more. V gene TRBV15 combines with J gene TRBJ2-2; D is perhaps TRBD1 (5 bases). CDR3 length equals 13 residues. Germline lookup yields CDR1 LNHNV and CDR2 YYDKDF (reference sequence). Trimming removed 7 bases from V and 0 bases from J, with 6 bases in between. The chain's CDR3 is CATNRPNTGELFF. As DNA, the CDR3 is TGTGCCACCAACAGGCCGAACACCGGGGAGCTGTTTTTT. The whole variable domain, filled in from reference TRBV15 and TRBJ2-2, reads DAMVIQNPRYQVTQFGKPVTLSCSQTLNHNVMYWYQQKSSQAPKLLFHYYDKDFNNEADTPDNFQSRRPNTSFCFLDIRSPGLGDTAMYLCATNRPNTGELFFGEGSRLTVL.

This rearrangement joins TRBV10-3 to TRBJ1-1, with 7 nucleotides matching TRBD1. The CDR3 extends over 13 amino acids. With V trimmed by 10 bases and J by 1 base, 6 bases remained unmatched. The germline CDR1 and CDR2 sequences are ENHRY and SYGVKD. For the CDR3, the DNA is TGTGCCACACACAGGGGACCGAACACTGAAGCTTTCTTT. This codes for CATHRGPNTEAFF.

The CDR3 loop reads CASNRGGGSSPLHF. DNA for the CDR3: TGTGCCAGCAACCGAGGAGGGGGTAGTTCACCCCTCCACTTT. The chain recombines TRBV12-3 or TRBV12-4 with TRBJ1-6; perhaps TRBD1 as D (6 bases). The CDR3 sequence is 14 residues long. Trimming pared 7 bases from V and 9 bases from J, leaving 16 bases between.

This clonotype was recorded at least ten times. The chain employs TRBV20-1 and TRBJ2-7; tentative D call: TRBD1 (6 bases). V was cut by 0 bases and J by 2 bases, with 8 bases left in between. The germline V gene encodes CDR1 DFQATT and CDR2 SNEGSKA (reference sequence). CDR3 length equals 13 residues. The CDR3 bases are TGCAGTGCTAGAGATCGGACAGCCTACGAGCAGTACTTC. Translated: CSARDRTAYEQYF.

This clonotype came up many times. This chain's CDR3 is CASSLSGGAFDEQYF. The CDR3 DNA is TGCGCCAGCAGCTTGTCAGGGGGCGCATTCGACGAGCAGTACTTC. The rearrangement joins TRBV5-1 to TRBJ2-7, with 8 bases matching TRBD1. V lost 1 base, J lost 5 bases, and 8 bases stayed unmatched. Germline values: CDR1 SGHRS, CDR2 YFSETQ. CDR3 size: 15 residues. The entire variable domain, with the rest obtained from reference TRBV5-1 and TRBJ2-7, is as follows: KAGVTQTPRYLIKTRGQQVTLSCSPISGHRSVSWYQQTPGQGLQFLFEYFSETQRNKGNFPGRFSGRQFSNSRSEMNVSTLELGDSALYLCASSLSGGAFDEQYFGPGTRLTVT.

This clonotype was picked up a small number of times. V gene TRBV7-2 combines with J gene TRBJ1-6; 10 nucleotides line up with TRBD1. J lost 2 bases, V lost 5 bases, and 3 bases had no gene match. Germline V gives CDR1 SGHTA, CDR2 FQGNSA. The CDR3 is made up of 16 amino acids. CDR3 in amino acids: CASSGTGETYNSPLHF. In nucleotides, the CDR3 is TGTGCCAGCAGCGGGACAGGGGAAACCTATAATTCACCCCTCCACTTT.

Only a few counts were recorded for this clonotype. J is TRBJ2-3 and V is TRBV6-1; 10 bases are shared with TRBD2. CDR1 is MNHNS and CDR2 is SASEGT in the germline V gene. The CDR3 extends over 15 amino acids. V shed 7 bases, J shed 5 bases, and the junction held 9 bases outside the gene matches. In DNA, the CDR3 is TGTGCCAGCAACCGACCGGGACTAGCGTTAGATACGCAGTATTTT. It specifies CASNRPGLALDTQYF.

The chain uses TRBV19 and TRBJ1-1; the match to TRBD1 covers 7 bases. The V segment lost 5 bases and the J segment 2 bases; nucleotides outside the gene matches: 8. Germline V gene sequence: CDR1 LNHDA, CDR2 SQIVND (reference sequence). This CDR3 contains 15 residues. The DNA of the CDR3 is TGTGCCAGTAGTTTGGGACAGCTTCATAACACTGAAGCTTTCTTT. Translated: CASSLGQLHNTEAFF.

This clonotype turned up a few times. The chain is built from TRBV6-1 and TRBJ1-2; D may be TRBD1 (6 bases). The germline V and J ends were trimmed by 9 bases and 5 bases, with 13 bases remaining between them. Germline CDR1 and CDR2: MNHNS and SASEGT. The CDR3 extends over 12 amino acids. This chain's CDR3 is CARRGAWYGYTF. CDR3 DNA sequence: TGTGCCAGAAGGGGGGCTTGGTATGGCTACACCTTC.

This clonotype was counted at least ten times. The gene calls are TRBV5-6 and TRBJ1-6, with a possible D match to TRBD1 (6 bases). The CDR3 totals 17 residues. CDR1 is SGHDT and CDR2 is YYEEEE in the germline V gene. V lost 1 base to trimming and J lost 9 bases, with 20 bases between them. The CDR3 nucleotides are TGTGCCAGCAGCTTGCCACACGTGGACGGAGGGGGTTCACCCCTCCACTTT. It encodes CASSLPHVDGGGSPLHF.

V gene TRBV5-1 combines with J gene TRBJ1-3; D possibly corresponds to TRBD1 (6 bases). Trimming cost V 4 bases and J 2 bases, with 10 bases left between them. The CDR3 has 14 residues. Germline CDR1 SGHRS, CDR2 YFSETQ. CDR3 DNA: TGCGCCAGCAGCAAATGGACAGCTGGAAACACCATATATTTT. Translating gives CASSKWTAGNTIYF.

The CDR3 here is CSAPRTSGGVRETQYF. The CDR3 DNA reads as TGCAGTGCCCCCCGGACTAGCGGGGGGGTCCGAGAGACCCAGTACTTC. V gene TRBV20-1 combines with J gene TRBJ2-5; 15 bases agree with TRBD2. After removal of 6 bases from V and 4 bases from J, the junction contained 9 bases not matched to a gene. This CDR3 spans 16 amino acids. Germline loops: CDR1 DFQATT, CDR2 SNEGSKA (reference sequence).